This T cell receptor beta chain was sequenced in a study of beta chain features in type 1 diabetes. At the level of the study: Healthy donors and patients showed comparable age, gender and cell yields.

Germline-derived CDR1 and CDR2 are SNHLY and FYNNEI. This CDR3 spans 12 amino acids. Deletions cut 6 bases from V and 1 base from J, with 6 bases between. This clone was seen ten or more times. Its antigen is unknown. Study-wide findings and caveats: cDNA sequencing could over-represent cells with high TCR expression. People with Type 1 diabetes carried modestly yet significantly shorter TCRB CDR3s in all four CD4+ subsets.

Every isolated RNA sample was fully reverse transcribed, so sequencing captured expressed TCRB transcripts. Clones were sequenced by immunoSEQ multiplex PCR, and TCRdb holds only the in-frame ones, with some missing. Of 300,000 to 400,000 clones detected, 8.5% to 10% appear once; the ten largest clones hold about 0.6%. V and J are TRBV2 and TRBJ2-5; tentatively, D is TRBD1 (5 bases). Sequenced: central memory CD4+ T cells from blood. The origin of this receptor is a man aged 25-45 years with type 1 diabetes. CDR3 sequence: CASRDSQETQYF. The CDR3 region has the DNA TGTGCCAGCAGAGACAGCCAAGAGACCCAGTACTTC. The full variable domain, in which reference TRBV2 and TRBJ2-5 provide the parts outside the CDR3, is EPEVTQTPSHQVTQMGQEVILRCVPISNHLYFYWYRQILGQKVEFLVSFYNNEISEKSEIFDDQFSVERPDGSNFTLKIRSTKLEDSAMYFCASRDSQETQYFGPGTRLLVL.